This T cell receptor (beta chain) emerged from a study of blood T cell repertoires in COVID-19. As for the study in general: From the United States, Italy and Spain came samples of acute and convalescent COVID-19. T cells, B-cell-depleted T cells, or PBMCs supplied cDNA or gDNA.

The germline V gene encodes CDR1 SGHKS and CDR2 YYEKEE (reference sequence). V lost 5 bases to trimming and J lost 8 bases, with 14 bases between them. The CDR3 runs to 13 residues. Authors' analysis steps: Using reference gene primer amplification, nucleated cell counts were estimated. Here immunoSEQ multiplex PCR was the method, and the copy in TCRdb shows in-frame clones only, minus some. V and J calls and clone size are those listed in that table; D and trimming were worked out from the DNA. The repertoire holds 170,000 or so clones, with 89% as singletons. Sequenced input: peripheral blood. The source of this sequence is a man in his late teens or twenties who had recovered from COVID-19. The J gene is TRBJ2-1, the V gene TRBV5-5; the D gene is possibly TRBD1 (6 bases). CDR3 nucleotide sequence: TGTGCCAGCAGTTACACAGGGTTCTATGAGCAGTTCTTC. It translates to CASSYTGFYEQFF.